The clone carrying this TCR beta chain came up a few times. The sample belongs to a study of blood T cell repertoires in COVID-19. At the level of the study: The origin of the acute and convalescent COVID-19 samples was the United States, Italy and Spain. Sources were T cells, B-cell-depleted T cells, or PBMCs; the material itself was cDNA or gDNA.

The CDR3 is 12 residues long. CDR1 is ENHRY, CDR2 SYGVKD, per germline. The V and J ends lost 6 bases and 4 bases respectively, with 10 bases between them. The data were produced by immunoSEQ multiplex PCR, yet TCRdb's version contains in-frame clones alone and is incomplete. The top ten hold approximately 5.9% of the sample, which has roughly 56,000 clones, around 86% seen once. Source material: peripheral blood. V and J are TRBV10-3 and TRBJ2-7; D perhaps matches TRBD1 (5 bases). The TCR originated in a man in his fifties with active COVID-19. This chain's CDR3 is CAISSTVYEQYF. The CDR3 nucleotides read TGTGCCATCAGCTCGACAGTTTACGAGCAGTACTTC.